Reported below is one T cell receptor (beta chain). Its antigen is not known. A read error may explain this, as a much larger clone is one base away. This sample is part of a study of tumor-infiltrating lymphocytes in primary liver carcinoma. Whole-study findings and limits: Tumors carried a top-250-clone fraction significantly exceeding that of blood (p = 0.039).

Production of TCR beta cDNA used roughly 0.55 ug total RNA together with a constant-region primer. Libraries covering TCR beta were generated through three nested multiplex PCR rounds (using a slightly modified ARM-PCR). Use of TRBV1-TRBV30 forward primers with a C-beta reverse primer characterized the first two PCR rounds, which lasted ten to eleven cycles each. A single record per CDR3 protein comes from TCRdb applying MiXCR to the multiplex PCR reads. Seen here are around 190,000 distinct CDR3 sequences, approximately 86% observed once, and the top ten hold 15% to 20%. CDR3 length: 13 amino acids. CDR1 GTSNPN and CDR2 SVGIG come from the germline V gene (reference sequence). The tissue used was unsorted bulk material of about 19-33 mg. RNA and DNA were co-extracted from it with the AllPrep DNA/RNA mini kit.

The sequenced material came from tumor tissue from primary liver carcinoma. This sequence joins TRBV30 and TRBJ1-1; D ambiguous. This TCR was recovered from a man between 40 and 49 years old with primary liver carcinoma and hepatitis B virus infection. The CDR3 nucleotides read TGTGTCTGGAGATTCGTCATGAACACTGAAGCTTTCTTT. This codes for CVWRFVMNTEAFF.